These 29 T cell receptor beta chains share one sample of origin, sequenced in a study of T cells in Graves' hyperthyroidism and ophthalmopathy. Template material for amplifying TCR beta CDR3 regions consisted of RNA transcripts. TCR CDR3 regions were first amplified by RT-PCR with HTBI primers. TCRdb redid the calling of the multiplex PCR reads with MiXCR, one entry per CDR3 protein. The sample holds under 650,000 distinct CDR3 sequences; 15% to 20% are singletons and the top ten take 3% to 4%. The sample consisted of blood. The receptor set was obtained from a woman in her 30s with Graves' hyperthyroidism.

This clonotype was detected only a few times. The V and J genes are TRBV19 and TRBJ2-1; TRBD2 aligns across 9 bases. V gave up 3 bases and J gave up 10 bases; unmatched junction bases: 13. Germline CDR1 and CDR2: LNHDA and SQIVND (reference sequence). The CDR3 runs to 16 residues. The CDR3 spells CASSMGPSGTEEEQFF. In DNA form, the CDR3 reads TGTGCCAGTAGTATGGGGCCTAGCGGGACCGAAGAGGAGCAGTTCTTC. The full variable domain, rest sourced from reference TRBV19 and TRBJ2-1, is DGGITQSPKYLFRKEGQNVTLSCEQNLNHDAMYWYRQDPGQGLRLIYYSQIVNDFQKGDIAEGYSVSREKKESFPLTVTSAQKNPTAFYLCASSMGPSGTEEEQFFGPGTRLTVL.

Points on this clonotype: A much larger clonotype is one base distant, so this may be a read error. The chain carries TRBV6-1 and TRBJ2-2; possibly TRBD2 for D (5 bases). This CDR3 is 14 amino acids long. Germline CDR1 and CDR2: MNHNS and SASEGT. CDR3 nucleotide sequence: TGTGCCAGCAGTCAAGCGGATCAGACCGGGGAGCTGTTTTTT. It is translated as CASSQADQTGELFF.

J is TRBJ2-7 and V is TRBV30, with D uncertain. CDR1 is GTSNPN and CDR2 is SVGIG in the germline V gene (reference sequence). The length of the CDR3 is 11 residues. V gave up 2 bases and J gave up 2 bases, with 4 bases separating them. For the CDR3, the DNA is TGTGCCTGGAGTTCGGCCTACGAGCAGTACTTC. Translated: CAWSSAYEQYF.

The rearrangement joins TRBV7-9 to TRBJ2-1; 7 bases line up with TRBD1. Germline trimming cut 1 base from V and 6 bases from J; bases unmatched to any gene: 6. The V gene's germline CDR1 is SEHNR and CDR2 FQNEAQ (reference sequence). This CDR3 is built from 15 residues. CDR3 amino acids: CASSLDRGTANEQFF. In nucleotides, the CDR3 is TGTGCCAGCAGCTTAGATAGGGGGACAGCCAATGAGCAGTTCTTC.

This clonotype turned up a few times. CDR3 nucleotides: TGCGCCAGCGGATTAACGGCCGGGGAGCTGTTTTTT. This codes for CASGLTAGELFF. The chain recombines TRBV5-1 with TRBJ2-2; D call uncertain. V gave up 7 bases and J gave up 6 bases, with 10 bases separating them. The germline gives CDR1 SGHRS, CDR2 YFSETQ. The CDR3 totals 12 residues.

This clonotype came up many times. V and J are TRBV12-3 or TRBV12-4 and TRBJ1-1, with 9 bases matching TRBD1. This CDR3 comprises 15 residues. V lost 5 bases, J lost 2 bases, and 6 bases stayed unmatched. The CDR3 DNA reads TGTGCCAGCAGTAGCAGACAGGGGGTAAACACTGAAGCTTTCTTT. Its protein is CASSSRQGVNTEAFF.

This clonotype has ten or more counts. This CDR3 reads CSARGRAGAGYEQYF. CDR3 sequence (DNA): TGCAGTGCTAGAGGTCGAGCGGGAGCGGGGTACGAGCAGTACTTC. The V and J genes are TRBV20-1 and TRBJ2-7, with 8 bases aligning to TRBD2. CDR1 is DFQATT, CDR2 SNEGSKA, per germline (reference sequence). The CDR3 runs to 15 residues. The V gene end was trimmed by 1 base and the J gene end by 4 bases; junction bases not matched to a gene: 9.

This clonotype turned up a few times. CDR3 amino acids: CASTYLPPRAELTYEQYF. CDR3 coding DNA: TGTGCCAGCACCTACCTCCCCCCCCGGGCGGAGCTAACCTACGAGCAGTACTTC. The V call is TRBV13, the J call TRBJ2-7; D is undetermined. Germline loops: CDR1 PRHDT, CDR2 FYEKMQ (reference sequence). Trimming pared 7 bases from V and 2 bases from J, leaving 27 bases between. CDR3 length: 18 residues.

Remarks on this clonotype: This may be a read error, as it is one base from a much larger clone. V is TRBV11-3 and J is TRBJ1-4, with a tentative D call TRBD1 (6 bases). The CDR3 extends over 15 amino acids. CDR1 is SGHNT and CDR2 is YENEEA in the germline V gene. CDR3 residues: CTSSTRTVKNEKLFF. CDR3 bases: TGTACCAGCAGCACCCGGACAGTAAAGAATGAAAAACTGTTTTTT.

This clonotype was observed a few times. The chain carries TRBV6-2 or TRBV6-3 and TRBJ2-7; 7 nucleotides match TRBD1. V dropped 4 bases and J dropped 2; count of bases not matched to a gene: 8. The CDR3 runs 15 residues. From germline, CDR1 is MNHEY and CDR2 SVGEGT. The CDR3 is CASSSTGTDTYEQYF. DNA of the CDR3: TGTGCCAGCAGTTCTACCGGGACAGATACCTACGAGCAGTACTTC.

This chain uses TRBV6-1 with TRBJ2-1; D gene unclear. The CDR3 covers 15 residues. The ends were cut back, 2 bases at V and 4 bases at J, with 12 bases in the middle. Looked up from germline, CDR1 is MNHNS and CDR2 is SASEGT. The CDR3 DNA is TGTGCCAGCAGTGAAACAGAACCTCAATACAATGAGCAGTTCTTC. This codes for CASSETEPQYNEQFF.

In this sample, this clonotype turned up many times. This chain links TRBV18 with TRBJ2-5; D gene uncertain. The CDR3 loop spans 14 amino acids. Germline V gives CDR1 KGHSH, CDR2 LQKENI. The V end lost 0 bases, the J end lost 3 bases, and 8 bases lay between the germline ends. The CDR3 sequence: CASSPPSGKETQYF. The CDR3 DNA follows: TGTGCCAGCTCACCACCGTCTGGTAAAGAGACCCAGTACTTC. Combining the CDR3 with reference TRBV18 and TRBJ2-5 gives the whole variable domain NAGVMQNPRHLVRRRGQEARLRCSPMKGHSHVYWYRQLPEEGLKFMVYLQKENIIDESGMPKERFSAEFPKEGPSILRIQQVVRGDSAAYFCASSPPSGKETQYFGPGTRLLVL.

The sample holds many counts of this clonotype. This sequence joins TRBV6-1 and TRBJ2-1, with a weak D call TRBD1 (5 bases). The CDR3 extends over 13 amino acids. Trimming stripped 6 bases from V and 4 bases from J, with 10 bases between. Germline V gene data show CDR1 as MNHNS and CDR2 as SASEGT. For the CDR3, the DNA is TGTGCCAGCAGCGAGACAGAGTACAATGAGCAGTTCTTC. Translated: CASSETEYNEQFF.

This clonotype was seen repeatedly, ten times or more. The chain recombines TRBV28 with TRBJ2-7; 9 positions match TRBD1. The ends lost 3 bases at V and 0 bases at J; junction bases unmatched: 15. CDR3 length: 19 amino acids. Per germline, CDR1 MDHEN and CDR2 SYDVKM. The CDR3 nucleotides are TGTGCCAGCAGTTTGATCCCGCACGTGACAGGGGGAAACTCCTACGAGCAGTACTTC. Residues: CASSLIPHVTGGNSYEQYF. The full variable domain, with the rest looked up from reference TRBV28 and TRBJ2-7, is DVKVTQSSRYLVKRTGEKVFLECVQDMDHENMFWYRQDPGLGLRLIYFSYDVKMKEKGDIPEGYSVSREKKERFSLILESASTNQTSMYLCASSLIPHVTGGNSYEQYFGPGTRLTVT.

This clonotype has a count of ten or more. The rearrangement joins TRBV20-1 to TRBJ2-3, with TRBD1 as a possible D gene (5 bases). CDR3 length equals 13 residues. The germline V and J ends were trimmed by 3 bases and 5 bases, with 12 bases remaining between them. Germline loops: CDR1 DFQATT, CDR2 SNEGSKA (reference sequence). CDR3 amino acids: CSASRQLGDTQYF. DNA for the CDR3: TGCAGTGCTAGTAGACAGTTGGGAGATACGCAGTATTTT.

This clonotype has at least ten counts. The chain recombines TRBV7-9 with TRBJ2-5; TRBD2 might be the D (5 bases). This CDR3 is 14 amino acids long. With 3 bases removed from V and 7 bases from J, the gap between germline ends came to 15 bases. From germline, CDR1 is SEHNR and CDR2 FQNEAQ (reference sequence). The CDR3 DNA is TGTGCCAGCAGCTTTGCCCTGGCGGAGGCGACCCAGTACTTC. Its translation is CASSFALAEATQYF. Full variable domain (missing parts from reference TRBV7-9 and TRBJ2-5): DTGVSQNPRHKITKRGQNVTFRCDPISEHNRLYWYRQTLGQGPEFLTYFQNEAQLEKSRLLSDRFSAERPKGSFSTLEIQRTEQGDSAMYLCASSFALAEATQYFGPGTRLLVL.

V is TRBV7-2 and J is TRBJ1-1; perhaps TRBD1 as D (5 bases). This CDR3 region has 13 residues. Per germline, CDR1 SGHTA and CDR2 FQGNSA. The V gene lost 5 bases and the J gene lost 8 bases, with 15 bases spanning the gap. The CDR3 sequence: CASSAGFALEAFF. CDR3 in DNA: TGTGCCAGCAGCGCAGGGTTTGCCCTGGAAGCTTTCTTT.

Worth noting for this clonotype: This could be a read error, since a much larger clone is one nucleotide away. The V call is TRBV3-1, the J call TRBJ2-7, with D maybe TRBD1 (5 bases). Germline loops: CDR1 LGHDT, CDR2 YNNKEL (reference sequence). V lost 5 bases and J lost 2, with 13 bases in between. The CDR3 runs 14 residues. The CDR3 here is CASSSRMGPYEQYF. CDR3 in DNA: TGTGCCAGCAGCTCGCGTATGGGGCCCTACGAGCAGTACTTC.

The V call is TRBV20-1, the J call TRBJ2-1; 10 nucleotides align to TRBD2. Germline CDR1 reads DFQATT; CDR2 reads SNEGSKA (reference sequence). CDR3 length equals 14 residues. The trim removed 7 bases at V and 5 bases at J, leaving 8 bases unmatched. CDR3 sequence: CSGSGRAWNNEQFF. CDR3 sequence (DNA): TGCAGTGGGAGCGGGAGGGCCTGGAACAATGAGCAGTTCTTC.

This clonotype has at least ten counts. This sequence joins TRBV6-5 and TRBJ2-5; D is unclear. CDR3 length: 11 amino acids. From germline, CDR1 is MNHEY and CDR2 SVGAGI. The V end was cut by 2 bases, the J end by 7 bases, with 5 bases between. The CDR3 loop reads CASSYAATQYF. In DNA, the CDR3 is TGTGCCAGCAGTTACGCGGCGACCCAGTACTTC.

The rearrangement uses TRBV19 and TRBJ1-4; TRBD1 agrees at 7 bases. Germline lookup yields CDR1 LNHDA and CDR2 SQIVND (reference sequence). V trimming: 3 bases; J trimming: 4 bases; junction bases outside the gene matches: 5. The CDR3 totals 15 residues. The CDR3 region has the DNA TGTGCCAGTAGTATCGAGGGACAGCTTAATGAAAAACTGTTTTTT. It translates to CASSIEGQLNEKLFF.

This clonotype has ten or more counts. This chain links TRBV28 with TRBJ2-1; D call uncertain. There are 16 residues in the CDR3. Trimming removed 3 bases at V and 4 bases at J, with 16 bases between. Germline V gene data show CDR1 as MDHEN and CDR2 as SYDVKM. DNA for the CDR3: TGTGCCAGCAGTTTGTACGGAGAATCTCCTTACAATGAGCAGTTCTTC. It yields the protein CASSLYGESPYNEQFF.

The chain carries TRBV20-1 and TRBJ2-1; D gene ambiguous. CDR1 and CDR2 (germline): DFQATT, SNEGSKA (reference sequence). The CDR3 is made up of 11 amino acids. Trimming shortened V by 6 bases and J by 5 bases, and 8 bases separated the two germline ends. The DNA for the CDR3 is TGCAGTGCCCCACTCCACAATGAGCAGTTCTTC. It codes for CSAPLHNEQFF.

In its sample, this clonotype was seen many times. The chain employs TRBV7-2 and TRBJ2-1; 8 bases match TRBD1. V was pared by 5 bases and J by 2 bases, with 5 bases of the junction left unmatched. Germline loops: CDR1 SGHTA, CDR2 FQGNSA. The CDR3 is 15 residues long. The CDR3 sequence is CASSAGQGPYNEQFF. In DNA, the CDR3 is TGTGCCAGCAGCGCCGGACAGGGTCCCTACAATGAGCAGTTCTTC.

This clonotype was seen only a few times. The CDR3 DNA reads TGCAGTGCCCCATCAAGAACAGGGAGTTCCTATAATTCACCCCTCCACTTT. Translated: CSAPSRTGSSYNSPLHF. The J gene is TRBJ1-6, the V gene TRBV20-1, with D maybe TRBD1 (6 bases). This CDR3 is built from 17 residues. CDR1 and CDR2 from the germline V gene are DFQATT and SNEGSKA (reference sequence). The ends were cut back, 6 bases at V and 1 base at J, with 19 bases in the middle.

A remark on this clonotype: A read error likely explains this, since a far larger clone differs by one base. This chain joins TRBV7-8 and TRBJ2-7; tentative D call: TRBD1 (6 bases). Trimming removed 5 bases at V and 6 bases at J, with 11 bases between. CDR3 length: 12 residues. CDR1 is SGHVS, CDR2 FQNEAQ, per germline. The CDR3 nucleotides are TGTGCCAGCAGCGAACAGGGCTGCGAGCAGTACTTC. It specifies CASSEQGCEQYF.

The chain uses TRBV7-6 and TRBJ2-5; 7 bases agree with TRBD1. Germline V gives CDR1 SGHVS, CDR2 FNYEAQ. The CDR3 sequence is 17 residues long. V lost 3 bases, J lost 0 bases, and 10 bases stayed unmatched. For the CDR3, the DNA is TGTGCCAGCAGCTTGAACTCGGGTACAGGGGACCAAGAGACCCAGTACTTC. Protein sequence: CASSLNSGTGDQETQYF.

In this sample, this clonotype turned up many times. This chain connects TRBV5-1 to TRBJ2-7; D remains unclear. The germline V gene encodes CDR1 SGHRS and CDR2 YFSETQ. Trimming pared 4 bases from V and 5 bases from J, leaving 13 bases between. The CDR3 is 13 amino acids. The DNA of the CDR3 is TGCGCCAGCAGCCATCCCGGGCGAGACGAGCAGTACTTC. Translation gives CASSHPGRDEQYF.

The gene calls are TRBV7-9 and TRBJ1-1; D ambiguous. Deletions cut 4 bases from V and 7 bases from J, with 13 bases between. Germline CDR1 is SEHNR and CDR2 is FQNEAQ (reference sequence). This CDR3 has 13 amino acids. The CDR3 DNA sequence: TGTGCCAGCAGCTGGGGATCTCCGGATGAAGCTTTCTTT. As protein: CASSWGSPDEAFF.